Listed below are T cell receptor beta chains from one sample, sequenced in a study of response to subunit inactivated influenza vaccine. TCRdb redid the calling of the RT-PCR reads with MiXCR, one entry per CDR3 protein. The repertoire holds 550,000 to 600,000 distinct CDR3 sequences, with 12% as singletons. The sequencing used PBMCs from blood, collected on the day of vaccination. These receptors were taken from a man aged 50-60 years who received an inactivated influenza vaccine. Each CDR3 is given with its conserved first and last residue. The order of the fields is clone size, V gene, J gene, D gene, CDR3 length, CDR3 DNA, CDR3 protein. A D gene is named only where the DNA matches it firmly. Clone size is shown for a subset of rows, as once, few, many or a class of expanded clone.

>few|TRBV5-4|TRBJ1-1|TRBD1|15
TGTGCCAGCCGCAAGATAGACAGGGATGAGGCTGAAGCTTTCTTT
CASRKIDRDEAEAFF
>-|TRBV18|TRBJ2-2|-|16
TGTGCCAGCTCATCCCTGGGTCCAGGGAACACCGGGGAGCTGTTTTTT
CASSSLGPGNTGELFF
>-|TRBV27|TRBJ1-1|TRBD1|16
TGTGCCAGCAGTTTCGGGCAGGGGGCGAGGAACACTGAAGCTTTCTTT
CASSFGQGARNTEAFF
>-|TRBV10-3|TRBJ2-1|TRBD1|15
TGTGCCATCAGTGGGACAGGGAGCTCCTACAATGAGCAGTTCTTC
CAISGTGSSYNEQFF
>-|TRBV12-3/TRBV12-4|TRBJ2-1|TRBD1|16
TGTGCCAGCAGTCCCGGACAGGGAAGCTCCTACAATGAGCAGTTCTTC
CASSPGQGSSYNEQFF
>few|TRBV6-1|TRBJ2-2|-|16
TGTGCCAGCAGTGAAATGGGGGCGTTTCGTGCCGGGGAGCTGTTTTTT
CASSEMGAFRAGELFF
>-|TRBV27|TRBJ2-2|-|12
TGTGCCAGCAGGGCGCCTTCTGGGGAGCTGTTTTTT
CASRAPSGELFF
>-|TRBV2|TRBJ2-1|-|15
TGTGCCAGCAGTGATGGGACCTTCGAGTACAATGAGCAGTTCTTC
CASSDGTFEYNEQFF
>-|TRBV15|TRBJ2-7|-|13
TGTGCCACCAGCACCGGATTGGGGTACGAGCAGTACTTC
CATSTGLGYEQYF
>few|TRBV3-1|TRBJ2-1|-|18
TGTGCCAGCAGCCAAGACAGGGAGCTCGCCGACAGGCGCAATGAGCAGTTCTTC
CASSQDRELADRRNEQFF
>few|TRBV10-3|TRBJ2-7|TRBD1|13
TGTGCCATCAGCCGGGACAGGGAATACGAGCAGTACTTC
CAISRDREYEQYF
>few|TRBV2|TRBJ2-5|TRBD1|14
TGTGCCAGCAGTGACGGACAGGGATCGGTGACCCAGTACTTC
CASSDGQGSVTQYF
>-|TRBV6-1|TRBJ1-2|-|16
TGTGCCAGCAGTGACCTACAGGGATCGAGTAACTATGGCTACACCTTC
CASSDLQGSSNYGYTF
>-|TRBV18|TRBJ1-2|TRBD1|15
TGTGCCAGCTCACCAGACCGACAGGGTCCCTACGGCTACACCTTC
CASSPDRQGPYGYTF
>-|TRBV2|TRBJ2-3|TRBD2|19
TGTGCCATCAGTTCGAGACTAGCGGGGGGACCCGAACGCACAGATACGCAGTATTTT
CAISSRLAGGPERTDTQYF
>few|TRBV6-2/TRBV6-3|TRBJ2-4|-|17
TGTGCCAGCAGCCCCCTACGACAGAGATTAGCCAAAAACATTCAGTACTTC
CASSPLRQRLAKNIQYF
>-|TRBV11-2|TRBJ1-1|-|13
TGTGCCAGCAGCGCCGTCATCGACACTGAAGCTTTCTTT
CASSAVIDTEAFF
>many|TRBV12-3/TRBV12-4|TRBJ2-7|-|14
TGTGCCAGCAGGCCGGACATGGTGTCCTACGAGCAGTACTTC
CASRPDMVSYEQYF